These T cell receptor beta chains were read from a single sample in a study of blood T cell repertoires in COVID-19. The assay was immunoSEQ multiplex PCR, and TCRdb's table has in-frame clones only and misses some. The sample has about 71,000 clones; more than 80% are singletons. Specimen: peripheral blood. The receptors derive from a man aged 30-40 years with acute or convalescent COVID-19. Each CDR3 is given with its conserved first and last residue. D genes are given only for firm matches. A row's size may be missing; if present it is once, few, many or a size class.

TRBV5-4	TRBD1	TRBJ2-2	.	CASSFRTGQDTGELFF	TGTGCCAGCAGCTTCAGGACAGGGCAGGACACCGGGGAGCTGTTTTTT
TRBV4-2	.	TRBJ2-3	.	CASSQDFRVTDTQYF	TGTGCCAGCAGCCAAGATTTTCGGGTCACAGATACGCAGTATTTT
TRBV30	.	TRBJ1-5	.	CAWSVRGNNQPQHF	TGTGCCTGGAGTGTACGCGGGAACAATCAGCCCCAGCATTTT
TRBV5-4	TRBD1	TRBJ1-1	.	CASRRAGGPNTEAFF	TGTGCCAGCAGACGAGCAGGGGGCCCGAACACTGAAGCTTTCTTT
TRBV6-5	TRBD1	TRBJ1-2	.	CASTLVGQGVYGYTF	TGTGCCAGCACCCTTGTAGGACAGGGGGTCTATGGCTACACCTTC
TRBV27	.	TRBJ2-2	.	CASTLRAGRAGELFF	TGTGCCAGCACCCTAAGGGCAGGGCGAGCCGGGGAGCTGTTTTTT
TRBV7-9	TRBD1	TRBJ2-5	.	CASSLIQGWETQYF	TGTGCCAGCAGCTTAATACAGGGGTGGGAGACCCAGTACTTC
TRBV6-5	.	TRBJ1-2	once	CASKGPQGPNYGYTF	TGTGCCAGCAAAGGGCCCCAGGGGCCCAACTATGGCTACACCTTC
TRBV30	.	TRBJ1-6	.	CAFLPGGLWGNSPLHF	TGTGCCTTCCTCCCTGGAGGGCTGTGGGGGAATTCACCCCTCCACTTT
TRBV12-3/TRBV12-4	.	TRBJ1-2	.	CASSFYRDYGYTF	TGTGCCAGCAGTTTCTACCGGGATTATGGCTACACCTTC
TRBV10-3	.	TRBJ1-2	.	CAINDADYGYTF	TGTGCCATCAATGACGCAGACTATGGCTACACCTTC
TRBV23-1	.	TRBJ1-6	.	CASSQNRELNSPLHF	TGCGCCAGCAGTCAAAACAGGGAATTAAATTCACCCCTCCACTTT
TRBV29-1	TRBD1	TRBJ1-2	once	CSVGEGTVYGYTF	TGCAGCGTAGGCGAAGGGACAGTCTATGGCTACACCTTC
TRBV18	.	TRBJ2-1	.	CASSPRSAGGEQFF	TGTGCCAGCTCACCCCGGTCGGCGGGTGGTGAGCAGTTCTTC
TRBV5-4	.	TRBJ2-5	.	CASSTRQGNQETQYF	TGTGCCAGCAGCACGAGGCAGGGTAACCAAGAGACCCAGTACTTC
TRBV24-1	.	TRBJ2-1	.	CATSDPLYNEQFF	TGTGCCACCAGTGATCCTCTTTACAATGAGCAGTTCTTC
TRBV24-1	.	TRBJ2-3	.	CATSDPGVGDTQYF	TGTGCCACCAGTGATCCAGGGGTAGGAGATACGCAGTATTTT
TRBV5-1	TRBD2	TRBJ2-2	.	CASSQVAGDGTGELFF	TGCGCCAGCAGCCAAGTAGCGGGAGATGGCACCGGGGAGCTGTTTTTT
TRBV19	.	TRBJ1-2	.	CASAFREGYGYTF	TGTGCCAGTGCTTTCCGGGAGGGCTATGGCTACACCTTC
TRBV5-4	TRBD1	TRBJ1-3	.	CASSAGQASSGNTIYF	TGTGCCAGCAGCGCTGGACAGGCGTCCTCTGGAAACACCATATATTTT
TRBV18	TRBD2	TRBJ2-3	.	CASSQGTSGFTDTQYF	TGTGCCAGCTCACAGGGGACTAGCGGATTCACAGATACGCAGTATTTT
TRBV2	TRBD2	TRBJ2-1	.	CASRRPGLAGHNEQFF	TGTGCCAGCAGAAGGCCGGGACTAGCGGGGCACAATGAGCAGTTCTTC
TRBV2	.	TRBJ1-1	.	CASSVNRVVEAFF	TGTGCCAGCAGTGTCAACAGGGTCGTGGAAGCTTTCTTT
TRBV7-9	TRBD1	TRBJ1-4	.	CASSLGQGAPEKLFF	TGTGCCAGCAGCTTAGGACAGGGGGCACCTGAAAAACTGTTTTTT
TRBV12-2	.	TRBJ2-3	.	CASRLIQTGNSTDTQYF	TGTGCAAGTCGCTTAATACAAACAGGGAATAGCACAGATACGCAGTATTTT
TRBV29-1	.	TRBJ1-6	.	CSVSRSRDSPLHF	TGCAGCGTCTCGCGGAGCAGGGATTCACCCCTCCACTTT
TRBV18	.	TRBJ1-1	.	CASSVGGENTEAFF	TGTGCCAGCTCCGTAGGGGGTGAGAACACTGAAGCTTTCTTT
TRBV19	.	TRBJ1-6	.	CASSTHAGGSVFLGNSPLHF	TGTGCCAGTAGTACCCACGCCGGGGGTAGTGTCTTTCTGGGTAATTCACCCCTCCACTTT
TRBV5-1	.	TRBJ1-4	.	CASSSSGGWEKLFF	TGCGCCAGCAGCTCTTCGGGGGGTTGGGAAAAACTGTTTTTT
TRBV3-1/TRBV3-2	TRBD1	TRBJ1-2	.	CASSRGTGEAYGYTF	TGTGCCAGCAGCCGCGGGACAGGGGAGGCCTATGGCTACACCTTC
TRBV5-4	.	TRBJ1-1	.	CASSPWERNTEAFF	TGTGCCAGCAGTCCATGGGAGAGGAACACTGAAGCTTTCTTT